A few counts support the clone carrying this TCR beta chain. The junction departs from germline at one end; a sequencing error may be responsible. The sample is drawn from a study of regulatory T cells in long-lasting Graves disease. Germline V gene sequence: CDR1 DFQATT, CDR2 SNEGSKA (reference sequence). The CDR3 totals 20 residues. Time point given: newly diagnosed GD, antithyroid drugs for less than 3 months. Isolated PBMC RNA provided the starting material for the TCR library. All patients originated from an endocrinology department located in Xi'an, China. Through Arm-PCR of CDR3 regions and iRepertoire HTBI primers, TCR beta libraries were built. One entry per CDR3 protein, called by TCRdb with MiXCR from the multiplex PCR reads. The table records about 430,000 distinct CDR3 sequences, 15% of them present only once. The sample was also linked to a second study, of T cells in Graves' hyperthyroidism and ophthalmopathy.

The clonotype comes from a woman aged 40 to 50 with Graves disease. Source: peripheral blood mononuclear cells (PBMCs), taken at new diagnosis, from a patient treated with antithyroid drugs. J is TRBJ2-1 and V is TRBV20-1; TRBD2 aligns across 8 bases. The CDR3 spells CGARGWYKTSEALNHNEQFF. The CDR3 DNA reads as TGCGGTGCTAGAGGTTGGTATAAGACTAGCGAGGCCCTCAACCACAATGAGCAGTTCTTC.